This TCR beta chain was identified during a study of CD8 T cells in ankylosing spondylitis. Study-wide points: Researchers report that disease-linked clones proved CD8+ and relatively rare in peripheral blood. There was reportedly significant enrichment of clones that were disease-linked in matched ankylosing spondylitis synovial fluid.

The CDR3 has 12 amino acids. Trimming took off 6 bases at V and 4 bases at J, with 13 bases between the two ends. Germline V lookup: CDR1 SQVTM, CDR2 ANQGSEA. Notes on this clonotype: Its antigen is undetermined.

TCRdb re-called the 5' RACE reads through MiXCR, storing one row per CDR3 protein. The sample holds just over 350,000 distinct CDR3 sequences, more than 20% seen once. The chain has TRBV29-1 and TRBJ2-7; possibly TRBD2 for D (5 bases). This clonotype was sampled from a male donor with ankylosing spondylitis or in good health (not recorded which). Sequencing used blood, either unsorted or a sorted T cell fraction (not recorded which). The CDR3 DNA reads TGCAGCGTGAACTCCCGGGATTACGAGCAGTACTTC. Amino acid sequence: CSVNSRDYEQYF.